This TCR beta chain originates from a study of identical twins. CDR1 and CDR2 from the germline V gene are MGHDK and SYGVNS. With V trimmed by 6 bases and J by 7 bases, 19 bases remained unmatched. The CDR3 loop spans 17 amino acids. TCRdb reprocessed the 5' RACE reads with MiXCR, giving one entry per CDR3 protein. The data show approximately 600,000 distinct CDR3 sequences, over 8.5% seen once. The data also belong to a second study, concerning yellow fever vaccine responses in identical twins. That work states: In identical twins, vaccine T cell responses appeared partly shared and partly individual.

Material for sequencing was PBMCs. The sequence was obtained from a woman aged 18-29 years in good health. V and J are TRBV25-1 and TRBJ2-3, with 7 bases identical to TRBD2. The CDR3: CASRMGGFGLESNTQYF. DNA of the CDR3: TGTGCCAGCAGAATGGGGGGGTTTGGGCTAGAATCAAATACGCAGTATTTT.